Sequencing of this T cell receptor beta chain was carried out in a study of shared clonotypes between healthy human individuals. Per the germline V gene, CDR1 is SGHTA and CDR2 is FQGNSA. The CDR3 is 15 amino acids. The V and J ends lost 1 base and 6 bases, in that order; junction bases with no gene match: 6. General observations from the study: The authors expected sequencing depth to affect clonotype sharing among donors.

Method: immunoSEQ multiplex PCR; TCRdb's copy keeps in-frame clones and lacks some. The data show approximately 640,000 clones, with 90% seen just once and 34% held by the top ten. Concerning this clone itself: Antigen specificity is unknown.

Sequences were obtained from memory CD8+ T cells from PBMCs. Described subset: CD45RO+ cells pooled with CCR7-negative TemRA cells. This sequence joins TRBV7-2 and TRBJ1-5; TRBD1 agrees at 7 bases. The receptor was derived from a man between 18 and 35 years old in good health. Some clones in this sample may be carry-over from other donors' samples. CDR3 coding DNA: TGTGCCAGCAGCTTAGATGGGACAGACGGTCAGCCCCAGCATTTT. Protein sequence: CASSLDGTDGQPQHF.